This TCR beta chain was found in a study of blood T cell repertoires in COVID-19. Exposed participants came across a COVID-19 case within 2 weeks before study entry. Some clones are missing from TCRdb's copy, which holds only in-frame ones; the method was immunoSEQ multiplex PCR. The sample carries about 270,000 clones, 85% to 95% recorded once. The CDR3 runs 15 residues. Per the germline V gene, CDR1 is SGHRS and CDR2 is YFSETQ. V lost 0 bases to trimming and J lost 4 bases, with 11 bases between them. Source material: PBMCs or T cells enriched from blood (not recorded which). The TCR sequence derives from a man aged 40-50 years who had been exposed to COVID-19. The rearrangement joins TRBV5-1 to TRBJ2-1, with a possible D match to TRBD2 (5 bases). As DNA, the CDR3 is TGCGCCAGCAGCTTGGAGTCGGCGGGTTACAATGAGCAGTTCTTC. Translating it yields CASSLESAGYNEQFF.